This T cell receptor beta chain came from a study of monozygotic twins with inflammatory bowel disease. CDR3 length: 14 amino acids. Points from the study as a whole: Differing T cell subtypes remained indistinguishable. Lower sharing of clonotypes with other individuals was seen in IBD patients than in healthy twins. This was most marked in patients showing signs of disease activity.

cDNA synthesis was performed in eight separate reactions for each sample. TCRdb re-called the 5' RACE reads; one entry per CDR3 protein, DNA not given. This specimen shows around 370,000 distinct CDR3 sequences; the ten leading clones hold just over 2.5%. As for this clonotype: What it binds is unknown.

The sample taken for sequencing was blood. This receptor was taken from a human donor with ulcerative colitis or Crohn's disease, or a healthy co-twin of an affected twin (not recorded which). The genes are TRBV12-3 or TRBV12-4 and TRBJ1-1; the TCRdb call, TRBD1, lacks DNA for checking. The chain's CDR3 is CASSLMRGQSEAFF.